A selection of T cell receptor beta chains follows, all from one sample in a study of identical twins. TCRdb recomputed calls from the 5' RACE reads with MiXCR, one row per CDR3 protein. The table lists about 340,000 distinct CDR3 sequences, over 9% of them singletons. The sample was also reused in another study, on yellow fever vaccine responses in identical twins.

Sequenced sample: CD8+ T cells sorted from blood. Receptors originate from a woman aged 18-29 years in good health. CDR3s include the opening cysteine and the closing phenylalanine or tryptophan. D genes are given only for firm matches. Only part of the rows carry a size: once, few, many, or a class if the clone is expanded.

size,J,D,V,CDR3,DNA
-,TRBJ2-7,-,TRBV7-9,CASSLASGGQELYEQYF,TGTGCCAGCAGCTTAGCGTCGGGGGGACAGGAGCTTTACGAGCAGTACTTC
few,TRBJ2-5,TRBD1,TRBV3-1,CASSQETTPPFGTGSRETQYF,TGTGCCAGCAGCCAAGAGACTACCCCCCCCTTCGGGACAGGTTCTCGGGAGACCCAGTACTTC
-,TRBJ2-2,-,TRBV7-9,CASSFVADTGELFF,TGTGCCAGCAGCTTTGTGGCGGACACCGGGGAGCTGTTTTTT
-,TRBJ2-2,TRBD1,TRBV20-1,CSATLESRIGTENTGELFF,TGCAGTGCTACCCTGGAATCGAGAATCGGGACAGAGAACACCGGGGAGCTGTTTTTT
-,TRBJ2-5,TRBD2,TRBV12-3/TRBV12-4,CASSLGLALGETQYF,TGTGCCAGCAGCCTGGGACTAGCCTTGGGGGAGACCCAGTACTTC
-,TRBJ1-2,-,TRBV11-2,CASSLTGPYLTYGYTF,TGTGCCAGCAGCTTAACTGGGCCATATCTCACTTATGGCTACACCTTC
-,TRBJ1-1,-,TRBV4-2,CASSVYRYAFF,TGTGCCAGCAGCGTTTATAGATATGCTTTCTTT
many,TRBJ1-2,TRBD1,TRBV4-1,CASSRNTGTDYGYTF,TGCGCCAGCAGCCGAAACACCGGGACAGACTATGGCTACACCTTC
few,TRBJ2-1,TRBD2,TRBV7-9,CASSLGLAGLGRNEQFF,TGTGCCAGCAGCTTAGGACTAGCGGGGTTAGGAAGGAATGAGCAGTTCTTC
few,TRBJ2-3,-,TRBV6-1,CASSEELYSSTDTQYF,TGTGCCAGCAGTGAAGAATTGTACTCTAGCACAGATACGCAGTATTTT
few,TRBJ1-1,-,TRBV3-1,CASSVFDTEAFF,TGTGCCAGCAGCGTCTTTGACACTGAAGCTTTCTTT
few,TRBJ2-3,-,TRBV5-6,CASSRGPDTQYF,TGTGCCAGCAGCAGGGGCCCAGATACGCAGTATTTT
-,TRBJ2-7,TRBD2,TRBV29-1,CSVEGQISGSEAYEQYF,TGCAGCGTTGAAGGCCAGATTAGCGGGAGTGAGGCCTACGAGCAGTACTTC
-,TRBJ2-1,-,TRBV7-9,CASSFSEEASNEQFF,TGTGCCAGCAGCTTTTCTGAAGAGGCCTCCAATGAGCAGTTCTTC
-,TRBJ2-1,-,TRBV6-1,CASRGSPGVASYNEQFF,TGTGCCAGCAGAGGATCCCCAGGTGTAGCCTCCTACAATGAGCAGTTCTTC
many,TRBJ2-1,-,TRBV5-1,CASSLVQGGNNEQFF,TGCGCCAGCAGCTTGGTACAGGGTGGGAACAATGAGCAGTTCTTC
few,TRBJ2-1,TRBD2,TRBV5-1,CASSLLAAEPRASYNEQFF,TGCGCCAGCAGCTTACTAGCGGCGGAGCCCCGAGCCTCCTACAATGAGCAGTTCTTC
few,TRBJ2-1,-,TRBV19,CASTKSDEDNEQFF,TGTGCCAGTACCAAATCTGACGAAGACAATGAGCAGTTCTTC
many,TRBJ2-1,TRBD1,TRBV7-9,CASSFKDRVYNEQFF,TGTGCCAGCAGCTTTAAGGACAGGGTTTACAATGAGCAGTTCTTC
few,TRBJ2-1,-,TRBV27,CASSLADTAYNEQFF,TGTGCCAGCAGTTTGGCCGACACAGCTTACAATGAGCAGTTCTTC
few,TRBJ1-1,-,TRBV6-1,CASSGSPLGAFF,TGTGCCAGCAGTGGTTCGCCACTTGGAGCTTTCTTT
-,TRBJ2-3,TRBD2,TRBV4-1,CASSQEVISGGDADTQYF,TGCGCCAGCAGCCAAGAAGTGATATCGGGGGGGGACGCAGATACGCAGTATTTT
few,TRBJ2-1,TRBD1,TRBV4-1,CASSQGTGKNEQFF,TGCGCCAGCAGCCAAGGGACAGGGAAGAATGAGCAGTTCTTC
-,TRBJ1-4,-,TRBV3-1,CASSQEGGAVKLFF,TGTGCCAGCAGCCAGGAGGGTGGGGCTGTAAAACTGTTTTTT
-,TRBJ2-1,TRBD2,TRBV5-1,CASSFRGTSGIAYNEQFF,TGCGCCAGCAGCTTTAGAGGGACTAGCGGGATCGCCTACAATGAGCAGTTCTTC
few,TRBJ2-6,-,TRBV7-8,CASSQYTGANVLTF,TGTGCCAGCAGCCAATACACTGGGGCCAACGTCCTGACTTTC
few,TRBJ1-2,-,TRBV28,CASSLGDSLFTTGYTF,TGTGCCAGCAGTTTAGGCGACAGCCTATTTACAACGGGCTACACCTTC
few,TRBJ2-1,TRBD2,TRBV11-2,CASSLDGLAGINEQFF,TGTGCCAGCAGCTTAGATGGACTAGCAGGTATCAATGAGCAGTTCTTC
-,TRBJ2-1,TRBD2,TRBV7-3,CASSMGLAGYYNEQFF,TGTGCCAGCAGCATGGGACTAGCGGGGTATTACAATGAGCAGTTCTTC
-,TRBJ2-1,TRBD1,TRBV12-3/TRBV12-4,CASSSLDRVGNEQFF,TGTGCCAGCAGTTCACTGGACAGGGTTGGCAATGAGCAGTTCTTC
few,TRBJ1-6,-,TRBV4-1,CASSQHFRDSPLHF,TGCGCCAGCAGCCAACACTTCAGGGATTCACCCCTCCACTTT
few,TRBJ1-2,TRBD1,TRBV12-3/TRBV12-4,CASSYPGQLTEGYGYTF,TGTGCCAGCAGTTACCCGGGACAGTTGACGGAGGGCTATGGCTACACCTTC
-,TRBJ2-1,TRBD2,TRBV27,CASSNSGRANEQFF,TGTGCCAGCTCCAATAGCGGGAGGGCGAATGAGCAGTTCTTC
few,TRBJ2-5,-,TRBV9,CASSHGGSQETQYF,TGTGCCAGCAGCCACGGAGGGTCCCAAGAGACCCAGTACTTC
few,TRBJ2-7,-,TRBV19,CASSIGPSEYEQYF,TGTGCCAGTAGTATAGGCCCCAGTGAGTACGAGCAGTACTTC
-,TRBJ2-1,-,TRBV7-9,CASSLELMGGPHNEQFF,TGTGCCAGCAGCTTAGAGTTGATGGGGGGCCCCCACAATGAGCAGTTCTTC
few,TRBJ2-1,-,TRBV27,CASSLLAANEQFF,TGTGCCAGCAGCCTACTAGCCGCCAATGAGCAGTTCTTC
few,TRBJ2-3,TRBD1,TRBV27,CASSLRDRGSDTQYF,TGTGCCAGCAGTTTACGGGACAGGGGTTCGGATACGCAGTATTTT
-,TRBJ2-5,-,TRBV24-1,CATSETGRETQYF,TGTGCCACCAGTGAAACGGGTAGGGAGACCCAGTACTTC
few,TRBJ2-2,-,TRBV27,CASSSETGTGELFF,TGTGCCAGCAGTTCCGAGACAGGCACCGGGGAGCTGTTTTTT
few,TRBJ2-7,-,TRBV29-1,CSVEEVGGYEQYF,TGCAGCGTTGAAGAGGTAGGGGGCTACGAGCAGTACTTC
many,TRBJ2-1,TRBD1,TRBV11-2,CASSPGQGSVNEQFF,TGTGCCAGCAGCCCAGGACAGGGCTCGGTCAATGAGCAGTTCTTC
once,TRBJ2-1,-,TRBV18,CASSPASWGRDEQFF,TGTGCCAGCTCACCAGCGTCGTGGGGTCGGGATGAGCAGTTCTTC
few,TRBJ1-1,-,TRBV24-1,CATRQDTEAFF,TGTGCCACCAGACAGGACACTGAAGCTTTCTTT
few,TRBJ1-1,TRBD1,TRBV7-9,CASSPTDRGTEAFF,TGTGCCAGCAGCCCAACGGACAGGGGCACTGAAGCTTTCTTT
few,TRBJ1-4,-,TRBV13,CASSPRAGNEKLFF,TGTGCCAGCAGCCCCCGGGCGGGAAATGAAAAACTGTTTTTT
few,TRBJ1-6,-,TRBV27,CASSPQGISNNSPLHF,TGTGCCAGCAGTCCCCAGGGTATAAGTAATAATTCACCCCTCCACTTT
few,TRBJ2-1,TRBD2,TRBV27,CASSQGLAIQQFF,TGTGCCAGCAGCCAGGGACTAGCAATCCAGCAGTTCTTC